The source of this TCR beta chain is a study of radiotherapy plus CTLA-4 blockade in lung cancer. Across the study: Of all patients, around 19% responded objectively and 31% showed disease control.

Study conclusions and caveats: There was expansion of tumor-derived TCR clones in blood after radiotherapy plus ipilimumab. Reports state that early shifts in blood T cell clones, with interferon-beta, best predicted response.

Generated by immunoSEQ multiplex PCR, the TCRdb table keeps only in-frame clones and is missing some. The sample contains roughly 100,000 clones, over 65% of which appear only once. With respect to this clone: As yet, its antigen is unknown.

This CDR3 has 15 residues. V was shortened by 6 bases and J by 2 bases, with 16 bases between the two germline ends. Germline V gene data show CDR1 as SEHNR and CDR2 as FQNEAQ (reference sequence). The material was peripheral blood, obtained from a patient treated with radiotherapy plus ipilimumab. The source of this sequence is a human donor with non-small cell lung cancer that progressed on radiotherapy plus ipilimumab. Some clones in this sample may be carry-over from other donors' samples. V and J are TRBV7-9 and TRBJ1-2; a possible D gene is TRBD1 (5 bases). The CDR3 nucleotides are TGTGCCAGCAGGACCCTCGCCAGGGAGAACTATGGCTACACCTTC. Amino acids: CASRTLARENYGYTF.